This TCR beta chain was found in a study of cytomegalovirus exposure and HLA in healthy donors. Researchers ran the PCR with 60 Vbeta and 13 Jbeta primers. The table came from immunoSEQ multiplex PCR; TCRdb's copy has only in-frame clones and leaves some out. The sample shows roughly 140,000 clones, approximately 73% of them seen only once. The germline V gene encodes CDR1 SGHDT and CDR2 YYEEEE. With 4 bases removed from V and 0 bases from J, the gap between germline ends came to 7 bases. This CDR3 has 13 amino acids. This clone was seen a handful of times. Its target is not known. Whole-study results and caveats: A classifier reportedly called cytomegalovirus status with high sensitivity and specificity.

Sequencing was done on a sample of PBMCs. The V gene is TRBV5-6, the J gene TRBJ1-1, with TRBD1 as a possible D gene (6 bases). This receptor was taken from a human donor in good health. The CDR3 spells CASSQGMNTEAFF. The CDR3 DNA sequence: TGTGCCAGCAGCCAGGGGATGAACACTGAAGCTTTCTTT.